This paragraph covers one T cell receptor beta chain sequence. CDR1 and CDR2 (germline): LNHNV, YYDKDF (reference sequence). The CDR3 length is 13 residues. The V end was cut by 0 bases, the J end by 7 bases, with 10 bases between. TCRdb's table, derived via immunoSEQ multiplex PCR, lists solely in-frame clones and lacks some. Of around 57,000 clones listed, about 89% were seen once; the top ten hold roughly 4.8%. The data stem from a study of identifying expanded T cells in peripheral blood. This clonotype originated in a person between 18 and 75 years old in good health. The chain has TRBV15 and TRBJ2-7; D gene ambiguous. The sequencing sample was made of blood. CDR3: CATSRDPQAEQYF. The CDR3 DNA reads as TGTGCCACCAGCAGAGATCCCCAGGCGGAGCAGTACTTC.